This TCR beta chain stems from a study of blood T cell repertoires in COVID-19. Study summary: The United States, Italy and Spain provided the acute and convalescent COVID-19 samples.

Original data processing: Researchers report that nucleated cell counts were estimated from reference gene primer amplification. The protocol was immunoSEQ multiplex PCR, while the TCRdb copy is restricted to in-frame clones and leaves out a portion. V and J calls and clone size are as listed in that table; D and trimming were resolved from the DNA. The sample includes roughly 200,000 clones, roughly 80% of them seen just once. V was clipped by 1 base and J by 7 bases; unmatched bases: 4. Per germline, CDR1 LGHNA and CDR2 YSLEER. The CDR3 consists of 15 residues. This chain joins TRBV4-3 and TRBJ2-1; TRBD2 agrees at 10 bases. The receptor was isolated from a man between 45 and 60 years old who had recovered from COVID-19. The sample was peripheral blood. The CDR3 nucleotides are TGCGCCAGCAGCCAAGGAGCGGGAGGGGAGAATGAGCAGTTCTTC. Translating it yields CASSQGAGGENEQFF.